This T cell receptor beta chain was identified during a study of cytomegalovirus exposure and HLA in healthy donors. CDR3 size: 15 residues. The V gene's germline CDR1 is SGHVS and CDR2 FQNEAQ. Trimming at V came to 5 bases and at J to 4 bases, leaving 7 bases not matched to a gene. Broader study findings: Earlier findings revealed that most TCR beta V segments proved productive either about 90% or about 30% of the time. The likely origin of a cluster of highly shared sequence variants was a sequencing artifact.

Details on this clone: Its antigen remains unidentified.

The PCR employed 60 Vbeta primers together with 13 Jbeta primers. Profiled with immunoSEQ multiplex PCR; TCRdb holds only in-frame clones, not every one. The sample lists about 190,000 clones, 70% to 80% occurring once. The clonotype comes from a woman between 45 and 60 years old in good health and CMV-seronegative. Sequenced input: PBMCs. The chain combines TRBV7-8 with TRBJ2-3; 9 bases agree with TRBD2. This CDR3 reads CASSPRGTSSDTQYF. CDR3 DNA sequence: TGTGCCAGCAGCCCTAGAGGGACTAGCTCAGATACGCAGTATTTT.